This T cell receptor beta chain was captured in a study of cytomegalovirus exposure and HLA in healthy donors. PCR primers comprised 60 Vbeta and 13 Jbeta primers. Here immunoSEQ multiplex PCR was the method, and the copy in TCRdb shows in-frame clones only, minus some. The data show around 110,000 clones, approximately 70% seen once. From germline, CDR1 is MGHRA and CDR2 YSYEKL. J was trimmed by 8 bases and V by 3 bases; bases with no gene match: 4. The CDR3 has 14 residues. Sequencing was done on a sample of PBMCs. The V and J genes are TRBV4-1 and TRBJ1-4; the match to TRBD1 covers 9 bases. The receptor's source is a woman under 40 in good health and CMV-seronegative. The CDR3 protein is CASSQDRGAEKLFF. CDR3 DNA: TGCGCCAGCAGCCAGGACAGGGGAGCGGAAAAACTGTTTTTT.